Included here is one T cell receptor beta chain sequence, with context. This entry belongs to a study of blood T cell repertoires in COVID-19. V was pared by 6 bases and J by 4 bases, with 2 bases of the junction left unmatched. Per germline, CDR1 MDHEN and CDR2 SYDVKM. The CDR3 covers 12 residues. Profiling relied on immunoSEQ multiplex PCR, and the TCRdb table lists in-frame clones only, not all of them. The top ten hold approximately 2.9% of the sample, which has some 530,000 clones, 80% to 90% seen once. This chain connects TRBV28 to TRBJ1-2, with 7 bases lining up with TRBD1. This sequence originates from a human donor in a cohort sampled during active COVID-19. The specimen sequenced was peripheral blood. The CDR3 sequence is CASSGQAYGYTF. The CDR3 nucleotides are TGTGCCAGCAGCGGACAGGCCTATGGCTACACCTTC.